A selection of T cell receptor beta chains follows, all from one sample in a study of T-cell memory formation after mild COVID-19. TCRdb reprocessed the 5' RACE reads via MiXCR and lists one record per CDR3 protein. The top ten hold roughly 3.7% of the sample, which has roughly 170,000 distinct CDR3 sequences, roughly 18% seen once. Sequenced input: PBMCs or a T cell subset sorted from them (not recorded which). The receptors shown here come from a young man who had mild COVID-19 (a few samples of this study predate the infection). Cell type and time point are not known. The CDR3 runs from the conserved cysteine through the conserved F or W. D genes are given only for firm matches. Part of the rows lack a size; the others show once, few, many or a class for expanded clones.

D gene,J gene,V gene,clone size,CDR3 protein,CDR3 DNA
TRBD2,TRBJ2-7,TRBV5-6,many,CASSGGGAYEQYF,TGTGCCAGCAGCGGCGGGGGGGCTTACGAGCAGTACTTC
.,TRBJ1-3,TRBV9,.,CASSASQNTIYF,TGTGCCAGCAGCGCTTCCCAAAACACCATATATTTT
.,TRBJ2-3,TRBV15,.,CATSRRSQGSDTQYF,TGTGCCACCAGCAGACGGTCTCAGGGGTCGGATACGCAGTATTTT
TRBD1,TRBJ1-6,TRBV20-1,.,CSARDRLKDRVKALHF,TGCAGTGCTAGAGATAGACTGAAGGACAGGGTGAAGGCCCTCCACTTT
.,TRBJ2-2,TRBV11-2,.,CASSTGSTQNTGELFF,TGTGCCAGCAGCACTGGGTCAACACAGAACACCGGGGAGCTGTTTTTT
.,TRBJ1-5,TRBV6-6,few,CASSGAGGQGQPQHF,TGTGCCAGCAGTGGGGCTGGGGGGCAGGGGCAGCCCCAGCATTTT
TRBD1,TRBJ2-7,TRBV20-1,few,CSARPGTGGREQYF,TGCAGTGCGCGTCCCGGGACAGGGGGCCGAGAGCAGTACTTC
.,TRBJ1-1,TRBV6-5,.,CASSYSYDRSEAFF,TGTGCCAGCAGTTACAGTTATGACAGGTCGGAAGCTTTCTTT
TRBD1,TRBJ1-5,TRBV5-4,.,CASSSGTGPNQPQHF,TGTGCCAGCAGCTCCGGGACAGGGCCTAATCAGCCCCAGCATTTT
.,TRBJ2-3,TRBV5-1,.,CASSLGFETPAWYF,TGCGCCAGCAGCTTAGGGTTCGAGACGCCTGCTTGGTATTTT
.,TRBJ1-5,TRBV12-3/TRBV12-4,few,CASSFSGSNQPQHF,TGTGCCAGCAGTTTCTCCGGTAGCAATCAGCCCCAGCATTTT
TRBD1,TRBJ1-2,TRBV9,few,CASSPRTGEGYGYTF,TGTGCCAGCAGCCCACGGACAGGGGAAGGGTATGGCTACACCTTC
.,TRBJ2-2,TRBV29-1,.,CSVVAVVTGELFF,TGCAGCGTTGTGGCAGTTGTCACCGGGGAGCTGTTTTTT
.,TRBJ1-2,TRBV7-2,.,CASSGYFAEGYTF,TGTGCCAGCAGCGGGTATTTCGCGGAGGGCTACACCTTC
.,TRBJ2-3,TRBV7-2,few,CASSRSYLSTDTQYF,TGTGCCAGCAGCCGAAGTTACTTAAGCACAGATACGCAGTATTTT
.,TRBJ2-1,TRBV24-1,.,CATSDPSRGRDEQFF,TGTGCCACCAGTGATCCCTCTCGTGGGCGCGATGAGCAGTTCTTC
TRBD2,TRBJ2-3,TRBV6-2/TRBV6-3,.,CASERGGPTDTQYF,TGTGCCAGCGAGCGGGGGGGACCCACAGATACGCAGTATTTT
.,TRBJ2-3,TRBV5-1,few,CASSSVGGPDTQYF,TGCGCCAGCAGCTCCGTTGGGGGGCCAGATACGCAGTATTTT
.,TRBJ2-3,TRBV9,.,CASSVGHSTDTQYF,TGTGCCAGCAGCGTGGGTCATAGCACAGATACGCAGTATTTT
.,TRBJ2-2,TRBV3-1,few,CASSQAGVLITGELFF,TGTGCCAGCAGCCAAGCAGGCGTTTTGATCACCGGGGAGCTGTTTTTT
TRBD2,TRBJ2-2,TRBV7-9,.,CASSRETSQTVFF,TGTGCCAGCAGCCGAGAGACTAGCCAGACGGTGTTTTTT
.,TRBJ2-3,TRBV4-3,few,CASSPGAGIGDTQYF,TGCGCCAGCAGCCCAGGCGCGGGTATCGGAGATACGCAGTATTTT
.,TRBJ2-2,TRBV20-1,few,CSARGVLSNTGELFF,TGCAGTGCTAGAGGGGTCCTCTCGAACACCGGGGAGCTGTTTTTT
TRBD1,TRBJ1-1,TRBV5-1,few,CASRGQSNTEAFF,TGCGCCAGCAGGGGACAGTCCAACACTGAAGCTTTCTTT
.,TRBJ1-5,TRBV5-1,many,CASSLGQENQPQHF,TGCGCCAGCAGCTTGGGTCAGGAAAATCAGCCCCAGCATTTT
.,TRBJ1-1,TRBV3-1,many,CASSSPTVNTEAFF,TGTGCCAGCAGCAGCCCGACAGTGAACACTGAAGCTTTCTTT
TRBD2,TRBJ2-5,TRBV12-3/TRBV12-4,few,CASSFLAGGRGETQYF,TGTGCCAGCAGTTTTTTGGCGGGGGGCCGGGGAGAGACCCAGTACTTC
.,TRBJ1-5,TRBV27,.,CASSFPGAPQHF,TGTGCCAGCAGTTTCCCGGGGGCGCCCCAGCATTTT
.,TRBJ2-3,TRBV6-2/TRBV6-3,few,CASSSRLDTQYF,TGTGCCAGCAGTTCCCGACTGGATACGCAGTATTTT